Listed below are T cell receptor beta chains from one sample, sequenced in a study of blood T cell repertoires in COVID-19. This table comes from immunoSEQ multiplex PCR, and its TCRdb copy is limited to in-frame clones, with some not included. The data show around 150,000 clones, with around 80% seen just once and roughly 7.5% held by the top ten. Sample: peripheral blood. The receptors were sampled from a man in his sixties with acute or convalescent COVID-19. The CDR3 runs from the conserved cysteine through the conserved F or W.

J: TRBJ2-3; length: 15; V: TRBV19; CDR3: CASTPRGPAEDTQYF
J: TRBJ2-1; length: 14; V: TRBV6-5; CDR3: CASSLAGSGDEQFF
J: TRBJ2-3; length: 15; V: TRBV10-1; CDR3: CASRTYRQNTDTQYF
J: TRBJ2-1; length: 14; V: TRBV7-9; CDR3: CASSLIAGDNEQFF
J: TRBJ2-6; length: 17; V: TRBV4-3; CDR3: CASSQEQPLSGANVLTF
J: TRBJ2-6; length: 17; V: TRBV5-1; CDR3: CASSLAGGFSGANVLTF
J: TRBJ1-2; length: 13; V: TRBV6-5; CDR3: CASSLRTGYGYTF
J: TRBJ1-1; length: 13; V: TRBV29-1; CDR3: CSVLQGGEVEAFF
J: TRBJ2-1; length: 14; V: TRBV2; CDR3: CASKTSGGANEQFF
J: TRBJ2-3; length: 13; V: TRBV9; CDR3: CASSLGTFSTQYF
J: TRBJ1-4; length: 16; V: TRBV18; CDR3: CASSPTAGQGAEKLFF
J: TRBJ1-3; length: 14; V: TRBV27; CDR3: CASSDSNSGNTIYF
J: TRBJ1-2; length: 16; V: TRBV6-6; CDR3: CASLAQGGNNNYGYTF
J: TRBJ1-3; length: 13; V: TRBV2; CDR3: CASSLSSGNTIYF
J: TRBJ2-1; length: 14; V: TRBV4-2; CDR3: CASSQDRSSDEQFF
J: TRBJ2-1; length: 13; V: TRBV6-6; CDR3: CASSLRDYNEQFF
J: TRBJ2-2; length: 13; V: TRBV27; CDR3: CASKDTNTGELFF
J: TRBJ1-2; length: 15; V: TRBV19; CDR3: CASSAYSNLNYGYTF
J: TRBJ2-7; length: 12; V: TRBV7-2; CDR3: CASSPQSYEQYF
J: TRBJ1-5; length: 14; V: TRBV28; CDR3: CASSPTVSNQPQHF
J: TRBJ1-1; length: 14; V: TRBV5-1; CDR3: CASSFMSDGTEAFF
J: TRBJ2-5; length: 13; V: TRBV6-5; CDR3: CASSLGGDETQYF
J: TRBJ2-7; length: 15; V: TRBV24-1; CDR3: CATSDGGQGKSGQYF
J: TRBJ2-4; length: 12; V: TRBV12-3/TRBV12-4; CDR3: CASSQPGSFQYF
J: TRBJ1-4; length: 15; V: TRBV11-2; CDR3: CASSLGQGYNEKLFF
J: TRBJ1-5; length: 15; V: TRBV2; CDR3: CASKLDRASNQPQHF
J: TRBJ2-5; length: 18; V: TRBV27; CDR3: CASSFLVAGGPFQETQYF
J: TRBJ2-7; length: 13; V: TRBV4-2; CDR3: CASSQDGTSEQYF
J: TRBJ2-2; length: 14; V: TRBV29-1; CDR3: CSVEQGSNTGELFF
J: TRBJ1-4; length: 15; V: TRBV25-1; CDR3: CASSELGGTNEKLFF
J: TRBJ1-5; length: 14; V: TRBV19; CDR3: CASSIDQGNQPQHF
J: TRBJ2-1; length: 15; V: TRBV11-2; CDR3: CASSFSGGAYNEQFF
J: TRBJ2-3; length: 15; V: TRBV5-4; CDR3: CASSLGGGATDTQYF
J: TRBJ1-1; length: 13; V: TRBV11-2; CDR3: CASSPDRSTEAFF
J: TRBJ2-7; length: 14; V: TRBV6-5; CDR3: CASSYSSGGYEQYF
J: TRBJ1-1; length: 17; V: TRBV7-2; CDR3: CASSLVLFGQGNTEAFF
J: TRBJ2-2; length: 15; V: TRBV6-5; CDR3: CASRAPPGNTGELFF
J: TRBJ2-3; length: 15; V: TRBV10-3; CDR3: CAISAGGPSTDTQYF
J: TRBJ1-1; length: 13; V: TRBV24-1; CDR3: CATSDLQNTEAFF
J: TRBJ2-7; length: 14; V: TRBV11-3; CDR3: CASSSLRRFYEQYF